This TCR beta chain was found in a study of shared clonotypes between healthy human individuals. In this sample, this clone turned up once. Its antigen is unidentified. Germline CDR1 and CDR2: MNHEY and SVGAGI. The CDR3 spans 13 residues. J lost 10 bases, V lost 8 bases, and 8 bases had no gene match. Study-wide findings and caveats: Naive subsets tended to show greater estimated richness than memory subsets. Despite large depth, sorted-subset datasets appeared incompletely sequenced.

Profiling relied on immunoSEQ multiplex PCR, and the TCRdb table lists in-frame clones only, not all of them. The sample lists about 2.3 million clones; 85% to 95% were seen once. From CD4+ cells came CD45RA+ naive and CD45RA-negative memory subsets. This TCR derives from a man younger than 35 in good health. Some clones in this sample may be carry-over from other donors' samples. The V gene is TRBV6-5, the J gene TRBJ2-6, with 7 bases aligning to TRBD2. The specimen sequenced was naive CD4+ T cells from PBMCs. Subset defined: CD45RA+ positively selected. CDR3 sequence reads: CASRAGTKNVLTF. CDR3 bases: TGTGCCAGCCGTGCCGGGACTAAAAACGTCCTGACTTTC.